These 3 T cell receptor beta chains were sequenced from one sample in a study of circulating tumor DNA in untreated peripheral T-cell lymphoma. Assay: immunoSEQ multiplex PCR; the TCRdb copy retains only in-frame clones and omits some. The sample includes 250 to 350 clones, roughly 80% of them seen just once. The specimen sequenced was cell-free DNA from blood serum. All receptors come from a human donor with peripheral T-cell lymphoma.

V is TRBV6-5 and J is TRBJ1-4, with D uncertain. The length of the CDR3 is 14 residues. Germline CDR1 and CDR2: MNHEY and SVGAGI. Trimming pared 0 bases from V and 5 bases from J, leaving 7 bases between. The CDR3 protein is CASSYSRGNEKLFF. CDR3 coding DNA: TGTGCCAGCAGTTACTCGCGGGGAAATGAAAAACTGTTTTTT.

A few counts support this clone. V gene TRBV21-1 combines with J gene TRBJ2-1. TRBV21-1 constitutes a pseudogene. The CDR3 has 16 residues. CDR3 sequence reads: CASRLPIHHSDNEQFF. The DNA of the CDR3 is TGTGCCAGCAGGCTGCCTATACACCATTCCGACAATGAGCAGTTCTTC.

CDR3 sequence (DNA): TGTGCCAGTACCCTATCGGGGGTGGACGAGACCCAGTACTTC. As protein: CASTLSGVDETQYF. The chain links TRBV19 to TRBJ2-5; D perhaps matches TRBD2 (6 bases). CDR1 LNHDA and CDR2 SQIVND come from the germline V gene (reference sequence). The CDR3 covers 14 residues. Trimming cost V 7 bases and J 5 bases, with 17 bases left between them.